A single sample is the source of the 18 T cell receptor beta chains below, sequenced in a study of T-cell reconstitution after alpha-beta-depleted transplantation in children. The authors prepared the TCRbeta library with unique molecular identifiers. TCRdb recomputed calls from the PCR reads with MiXCR, one row per CDR3 protein. Among tens of thousands of distinct CDR3 sequences listed, 15% to 20% were seen once. The starting material was PBMCs, mostly from graft donor cells, obtained 360 days after TCRalphabeta/CD19-depleted stem cell transplant. The receptors here all came from a male patient aged 2-9 years who had a stem cell transplant for acute lymphoblastic leukemia, so the T cells may come from the graft donor.

V and J are TRBV5-1 and TRBJ2-7; 8 nucleotides align to TRBD2. In germline, CDR1 is SGHRS, CDR2 YFSETQ. The CDR3 runs 15 residues. J was trimmed by 6 bases and V by 1 base; bases with no gene match: 9. The CDR3, as DNA: TGCGCCAGCAGCTTGTCAAGCGGGAGTTTAGGCGAGCAGTACTTC. It encodes CASSLSSGSLGEQYF.

This clonotype has at least ten counts. This chain joins TRBV12-5 and TRBJ1-4, with a tentative D call TRBD1 (6 bases). Trimming left V 0 bases short and J 0 bases short, with 11 bases between. CDR3 size: 17 residues. Germline V gene data show CDR1 as LGHNT and CDR2 as FRNRAP. The CDR3 DNA follows: TGTGCTAGTGGTTTGGTCGACAGGACTGCAACTAATGAAAAACTGTTTTTT. Translated, it gives CASGLVDRTATNEKLFF.

In its sample, this clonotype was seen once. The chain couples TRBV30 to TRBJ2-1; no reliable D call. Germline V gene sequence: CDR1 GTSNPN, CDR2 SVGIG (reference sequence). Between the trimmed V and J ends, which lost 0 bases and 3 bases, there was a span of 21 bases. The CDR3 contains 18 residues. CDR3 nucleotide sequence: TGTGCCTGGAGTGTAGGCGTCAATCCTCGGCGAAGCTACAATGAGCAGTTCTTC. Protein sequence: CAWSVGVNPRRSYNEQFF.

The V call is TRBV10-1, the J call TRBJ2-7, with 11 positions matching TRBD2. CDR3 length: 14 amino acids. The germline V gene encodes CDR1 WNHNN and CDR2 SYGVQD (reference sequence). With V trimmed by 5 bases and J by 11 bases, 11 bases remained unmatched. For the CDR3, the DNA is TGCGCCAGCAGTTTGGCGGCTAGCGGGAGGAGAAAGTACTTC. It encodes CASSLAASGRRKYF.

This sequence joins TRBV2 and TRBJ2-3; 10 positions match TRBD1. This CDR3 contains 17 residues. V was clipped by 3 bases and J by 1 base; unmatched bases: 7. The germline V gene has CDR1 SNHLY and CDR2 FYNNEI. CDR3: CASSDGTGARGTDTQYF. As DNA, the CDR3 is TGTGCCAGCAGTGACGGGACAGGGGCGCGGGGCACAGATACGCAGTATTTT.

In this sample, this clonotype turned up a few times. V usage is TRBV27 and J usage is TRBJ2-2, with TRBD1 identical over 9 bases. V shed 10 bases and J 6 bases; nucleotides not matched to a gene: 12. The germline V gene has CDR1 MNHEY and CDR2 SMNVEV (reference sequence). The CDR3 extends over 15 amino acids. CDR3 in DNA: TGTGCCATAGCCTCACAGGGGGCCCTATCCGGGGAGCTGTTTTTT. Translated, it gives CAIASQGALSGELFF.

This clonotype has just a few counts. The chain has TRBV5-1 and TRBJ2-7; TRBD1 aligns across 9 bases. V lost 1 base, J lost 2 bases, and 4 bases stayed unmatched. CDR3 size: 15 residues. CDR1 and CDR2 (germline): SGHRS, YFSETQ. The CDR3 DNA reads TGCGCCAGCAGCTTGAGTGGACAGGGGCCCTACGAGCAGTACTTC. Residues: CASSLSGQGPYEQYF.

The V gene is TRBV20-1, the J gene TRBJ2-1; TRBD1 or TRBD2 may be the D gene (5 bases each). The V gene's germline CDR1 is DFQATT and CDR2 SNEGSKA (reference sequence). V was shortened by 8 bases and J by 0 bases, with 14 bases between the two germline ends. The CDR3 totals 14 residues. CDR3 amino acids: CSSTSGSSYNEQFF. The CDR3 nucleotides are TGCAGTTCTACGTCAGGGAGCTCCTACAATGAGCAGTTCTTC.

The J gene is TRBJ2-5, the V gene TRBV7-9; 10 bases agree with TRBD1. Unmatched junction bases numbered 5, after V lost 5 bases and J lost 2 bases. The CDR3 extends over 15 amino acids. Germline V CDR1 and CDR2: SEHNR, FQNEAQ (reference sequence). The CDR3 region is CASSRDRGRQETQYF. CDR3 nucleotides: TGTGCCAGCAGCCGTGACAGGGGGCGTCAAGAGACCCAGTACTTC.

This clonotype occurred many times. The rearrangement joins TRBV21-1 to TRBJ2-1; the table's D call TRBD2 went unverified against the DNA. TRBV21-1 is a pseudogene segment. This CDR3 comprises 18 residues. The CDR3 spells CASSKKERTSGRAYEQFF. Written as DNA, the CDR3 is TGTGCCAGCAGCAAAAAGGAGCGGACTAGCGGGAGGGCGTATGAGCAGTTCTTC.

This sequence joins TRBV5-1 and TRBJ1-1; TRBD1 might be the D (6 bases). Germline values: CDR1 SGHRS, CDR2 YFSETQ. The V end lost 0 bases, the J end lost 8 bases, and 11 bases lay between the germline ends. This CDR3 region has 13 residues. DNA for the CDR3: TGCGCCAGCAGCTTGGGACAGGTATCAGAAGCTTTCTTT. As protein: CASSLGQVSEAFF.

This chain uses TRBV20-1 with TRBJ2-3, with 7 bases fitting TRBD1. This CDR3 has 16 amino acids. After removal of 3 bases from V and 1 base from J, the junction contained 10 bases not matched to a gene. Germline CDR1 and CDR2: DFQATT and SNEGSKA (reference sequence). CDR3 sequence (DNA): TGCAGTGCTAGCACCTACAGGGGAAGTGGCACAGATACGCAGTATTTT. Translating it yields CSASTYRGSGTDTQYF.

This clonotype was seen only a few times. The chain is built from TRBV5-1 and TRBJ2-1; D call uncertain. V gave up 1 base and J gave up 0 bases, with 11 bases separating them. The CDR3 is made up of 16 amino acids. Germline V gene lookup returns CDR1 SGHRS and CDR2 YFSETQ. Here the CDR3 DNA reads TGCGCCAGCAGCTTGCCCTGGGCAGTCTCCTACAATGAGCAGTTCTTC. It translates to CASSLPWAVSYNEQFF.

A few counts support this clonotype. The chain couples TRBV29-1 to TRBJ2-1; tentatively, D is TRBD2 (6 bases). Per the germline V gene, CDR1 is SQVTM and CDR2 is ANQGSEA. Trimming removed 3 bases at V and 0 bases at J, with 9 bases between. This CDR3 is 14 amino acids long. The CDR3 DNA reads TGCAGCGTTGAGGAGGGGAGCTCCTACAATGAGCAGTTCTTC. Amino acid sequence: CSVEEGSSYNEQFF.

The rearrangement links TRBV13 to TRBJ2-2; TRBD1 might be the D (6 bases). Trimming left V 5 bases short and J 8 bases short, with 12 bases between. There are 13 residues in the CDR3. CDR1 and CDR2 from the germline V gene are PRHDT and FYEKMQ (reference sequence). In nucleotides, the CDR3 is TGTGCCAGCAGCCGAGACAGGACGGGGGAGCTGTTTTTT. It encodes CASSRDRTGELFF.

This clonotype has more than one count but fewer than ten. The genes are TRBV5-1 and TRBJ2-3; 13 bases fit TRBD2. This CDR3 comprises 17 residues. J gave up 2 bases and V 0 bases, and 3 bases lay outside the gene matches. Germline V gene sequence: CDR1 SGHRS, CDR2 YFSETQ. The DNA for the CDR3 is TGCGCCAGCAGCTTGGTGACTAGCGGGAGGAACACAGATACGCAGTATTTT. This encodes CASSLVTSGRNTDTQYF.

The chain recombines TRBV20-1 with TRBJ2-3; 9 bases map to TRBD2. Unmatched junction bases numbered 8, after V lost 0 bases and J lost 7 bases. The CDR3 contains 15 residues. Germline V gene sequence: CDR1 DFQATT, CDR2 SNEGSKA (reference sequence). CDR3 in amino acids: CSARDVREGRYTQYF. CDR3 sequence (DNA): TGCAGTGCTAGAGATGTGCGGGAGGGCCGATATACGCAGTATTTT.

This chain links TRBV7-9 with TRBJ2-6; D ambiguous. Deletions cut 2 bases from V and 0 bases from J, with 8 bases between. Germline values: CDR1 SEHNR, CDR2 FQNEAQ (reference sequence). This CDR3 comprises 16 residues. The CDR3, as DNA: TGTGCCAGCAGCTTAACGGTCCCCTCTGGGGCCAACGTCCTGACTTTC. Translating it yields CASSLTVPSGANVLTF.